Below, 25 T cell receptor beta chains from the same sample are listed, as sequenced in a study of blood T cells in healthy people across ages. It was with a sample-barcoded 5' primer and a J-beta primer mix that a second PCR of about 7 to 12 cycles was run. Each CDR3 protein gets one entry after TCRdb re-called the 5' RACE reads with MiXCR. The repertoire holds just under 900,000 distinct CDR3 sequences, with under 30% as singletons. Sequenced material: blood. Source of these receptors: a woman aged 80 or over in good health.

The CDR3 loop reads CASSLSPRQNTEAFF. The CDR3 DNA follows: TGTGCCAGCAGCTTAAGCCCCAGGCAGAACACTGAAGCTTTCTTT. This chain connects TRBV7-2 to TRBJ1-1, with D hard to call. This CDR3 has 15 amino acids. V was shortened by 2 bases and J by 1 base, with 11 bases between the two germline ends. Germline values: CDR1 SGHTA, CDR2 FQGNSA.

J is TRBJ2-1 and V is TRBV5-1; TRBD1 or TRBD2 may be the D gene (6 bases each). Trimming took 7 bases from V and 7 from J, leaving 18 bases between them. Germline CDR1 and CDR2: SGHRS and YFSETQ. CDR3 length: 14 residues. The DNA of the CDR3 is TGCGCCAGCCGCTCGGGGGACATGGGAAATGAGCAGTTCTTC. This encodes CASRSGDMGNEQFF. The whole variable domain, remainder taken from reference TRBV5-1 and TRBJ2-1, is KAGVTQTPRYLIKTRGQQVTLSCSPISGHRSVSWYQQTPGQGLQFLFEYFSETQRNKGNFPGRFSGRQFSNSRSEMNVSTLELGDSALYLCASRSGDMGNEQFFGPGTRLTVL.

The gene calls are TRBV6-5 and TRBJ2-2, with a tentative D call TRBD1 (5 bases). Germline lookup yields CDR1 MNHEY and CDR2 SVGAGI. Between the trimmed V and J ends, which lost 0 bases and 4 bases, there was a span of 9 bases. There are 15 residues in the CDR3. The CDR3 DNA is TGTGCCAGCAGTTACTCGGACATCACCACCGGGGAGCTGTTTTTT. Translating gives CASSYSDITTGELFF.

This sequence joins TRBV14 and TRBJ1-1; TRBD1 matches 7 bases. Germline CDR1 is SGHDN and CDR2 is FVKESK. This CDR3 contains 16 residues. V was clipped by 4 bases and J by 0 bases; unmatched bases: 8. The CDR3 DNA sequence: TGTGCCAGCAGCCCGGCACTAGGACAGGTGAACACTGAAGCTTTCTTT. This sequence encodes CASSPALGQVNTEAFF.

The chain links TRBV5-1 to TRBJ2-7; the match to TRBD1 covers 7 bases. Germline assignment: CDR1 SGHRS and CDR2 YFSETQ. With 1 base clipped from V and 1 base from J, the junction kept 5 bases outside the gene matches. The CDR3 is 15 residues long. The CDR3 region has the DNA TGCGCCAGCAGCTTGAACAGGGGTCCTTCCTACGAGCAGTACTTC. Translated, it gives CASSLNRGPSYEQYF.

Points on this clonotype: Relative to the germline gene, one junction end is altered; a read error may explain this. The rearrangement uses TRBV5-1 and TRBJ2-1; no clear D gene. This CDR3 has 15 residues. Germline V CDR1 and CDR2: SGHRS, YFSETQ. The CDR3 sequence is CASSSVPDYNNGQFF. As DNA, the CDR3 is TGCGCCAGCAGCTCGGTGCCCGATTATAACAATGGGCAGTTCTTC.

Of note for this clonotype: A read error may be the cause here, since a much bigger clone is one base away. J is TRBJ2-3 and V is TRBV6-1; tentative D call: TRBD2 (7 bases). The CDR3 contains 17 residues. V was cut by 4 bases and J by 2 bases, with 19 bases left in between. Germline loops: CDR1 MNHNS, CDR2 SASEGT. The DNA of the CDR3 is TGTGCCAGCAGTGTCCACCAAGGGGGGGGAAACACAGATACGCAGTATTTT. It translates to CASSVHQGGGNTDTQYF.

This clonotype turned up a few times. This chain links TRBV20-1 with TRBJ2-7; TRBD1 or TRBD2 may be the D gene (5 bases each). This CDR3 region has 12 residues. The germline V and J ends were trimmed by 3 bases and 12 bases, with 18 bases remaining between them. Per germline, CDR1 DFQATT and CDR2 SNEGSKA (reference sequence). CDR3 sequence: CSASGGGTLGYF. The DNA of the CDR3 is TGCAGTGCTAGTGGGGGTGGGACGTTGGGGTACTTC.

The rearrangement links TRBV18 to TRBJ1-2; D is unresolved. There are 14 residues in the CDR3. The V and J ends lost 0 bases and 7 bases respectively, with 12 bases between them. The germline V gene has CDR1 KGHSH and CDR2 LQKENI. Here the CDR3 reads CASSPPAHMRGYTF. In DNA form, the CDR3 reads TGTGCCAGCTCACCACCAGCACACATGCGTGGCTACACCTTC.

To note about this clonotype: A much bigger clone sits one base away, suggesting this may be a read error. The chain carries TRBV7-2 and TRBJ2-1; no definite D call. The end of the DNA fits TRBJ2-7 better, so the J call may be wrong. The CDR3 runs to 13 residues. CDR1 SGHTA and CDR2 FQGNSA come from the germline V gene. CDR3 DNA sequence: TGTGCCAGCAGCTTAAGAACCTACAATGAGCAGTACTTC. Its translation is CASSLRTYNEQYF.

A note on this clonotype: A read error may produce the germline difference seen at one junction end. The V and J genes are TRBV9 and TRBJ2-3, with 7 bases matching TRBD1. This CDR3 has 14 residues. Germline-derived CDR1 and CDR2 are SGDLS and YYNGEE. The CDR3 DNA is TGTGCCTGCAGCGTAGCAGGGGGTGGAGATACGCAGTATTTT. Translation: CACSVAGGGDTQYF.

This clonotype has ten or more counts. The CDR3 region is CAVSPGINYGYTF. CDR3 DNA sequence: TGTGCCGTTAGTCCCGGGATTAACTATGGCTACACCTTC. The genes are TRBV7-2 and TRBJ1-2; D remains ambiguous. V was clipped by 11 bases and J by 1 base, with 14 bases between them. Germline V gene data show CDR1 as SGHTA and CDR2 as FQGNSA. The CDR3 loop spans 13 amino acids.

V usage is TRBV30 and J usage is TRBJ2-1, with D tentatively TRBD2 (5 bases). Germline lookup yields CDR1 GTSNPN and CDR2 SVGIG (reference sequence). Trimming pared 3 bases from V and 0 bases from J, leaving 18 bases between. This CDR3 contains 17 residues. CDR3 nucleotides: TGTGCCTGGAGGCCTGTACGGGGTTTGAACTCCTACAATGAGCAGTTCTTC. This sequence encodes CAWRPVRGLNSYNEQFF.

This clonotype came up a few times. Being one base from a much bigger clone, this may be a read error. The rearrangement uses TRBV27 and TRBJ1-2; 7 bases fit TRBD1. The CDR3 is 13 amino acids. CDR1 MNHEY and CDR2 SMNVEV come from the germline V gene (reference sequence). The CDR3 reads CATKGANNCGYTF. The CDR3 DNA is TGTGCCACCAAGGGGGCTAACAACTGTGGCTACACCTTC.

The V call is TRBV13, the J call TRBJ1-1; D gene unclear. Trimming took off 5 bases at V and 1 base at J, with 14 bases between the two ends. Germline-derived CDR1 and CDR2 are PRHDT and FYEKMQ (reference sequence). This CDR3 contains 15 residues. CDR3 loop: CASSLRPSRNTEAFF. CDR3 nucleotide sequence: TGTGCCAGCAGCCTCAGACCTTCGCGGAACACTGAAGCTTTCTTT. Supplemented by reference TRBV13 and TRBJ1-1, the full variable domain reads AAGVIQSPRHLIKEKRETATLKCYPIPRHDTVYWYQQGPGQDPQFLISFYEKMQSDKGSIPDRFSAQQFSDYHSELNMSSLELGDSALYFCASSLRPSRNTEAFFGQGTRLTVV.

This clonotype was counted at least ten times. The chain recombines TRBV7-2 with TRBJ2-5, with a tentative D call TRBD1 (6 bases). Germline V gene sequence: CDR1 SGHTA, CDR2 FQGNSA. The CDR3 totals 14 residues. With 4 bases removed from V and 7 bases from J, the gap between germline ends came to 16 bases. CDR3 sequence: CASSSYRDYGTQYF. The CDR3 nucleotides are TGTGCCAGCAGCTCTTACAGGGATTACGGGACCCAGTACTTC.

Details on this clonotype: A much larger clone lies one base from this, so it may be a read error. The CDR3 DNA sequence: TGTGCCAGCAGCGTAGAATCCCGCACAGATACGCAGTATTTT. It encodes CASSVESRTDTQYF. V and J are TRBV9 and TRBJ2-3; D remains unclear. Trimming took off 0 bases at V and 1 base at J, with 6 bases between the two ends. Germline CDR1 and CDR2: SGDLS and YYNGEE. The CDR3 contains 14 residues.

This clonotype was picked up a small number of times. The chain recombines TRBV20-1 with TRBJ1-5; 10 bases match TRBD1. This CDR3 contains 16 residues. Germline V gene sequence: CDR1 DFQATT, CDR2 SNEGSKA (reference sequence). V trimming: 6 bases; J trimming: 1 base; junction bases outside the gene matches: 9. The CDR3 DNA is TGCAGTGCGTGGACAGGGGGAAGCTCAAGCAATCAGCCCCAGCATTTT. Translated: CSAWTGGSSSNQPQHF.

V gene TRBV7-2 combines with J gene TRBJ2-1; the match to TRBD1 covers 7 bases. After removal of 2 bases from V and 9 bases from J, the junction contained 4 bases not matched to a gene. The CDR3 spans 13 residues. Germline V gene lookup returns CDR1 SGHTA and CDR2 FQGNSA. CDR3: CASSLSGGPEQFF. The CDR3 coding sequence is TGTGCCAGCAGCTTATCAGGGGGTCCTGAGCAGTTCTTC.

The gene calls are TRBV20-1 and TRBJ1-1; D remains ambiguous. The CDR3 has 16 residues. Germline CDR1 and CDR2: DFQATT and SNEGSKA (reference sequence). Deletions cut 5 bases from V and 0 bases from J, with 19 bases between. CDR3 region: CSAPPAVRSVNTEAFF. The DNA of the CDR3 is TGCAGTGCTCCGCCTGCGGTCCGGTCGGTGAACACTGAAGCTTTCTTT.

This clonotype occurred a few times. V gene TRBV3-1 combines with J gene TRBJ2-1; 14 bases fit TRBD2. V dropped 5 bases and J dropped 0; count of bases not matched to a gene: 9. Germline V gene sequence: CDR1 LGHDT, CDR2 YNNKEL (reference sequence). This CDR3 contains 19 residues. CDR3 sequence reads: CASSYGLAGGPSSYNEQFF. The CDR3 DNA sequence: TGTGCCAGCAGCTACGGACTAGCGGGGGGTCCGAGCTCCTACAATGAGCAGTTCTTC.

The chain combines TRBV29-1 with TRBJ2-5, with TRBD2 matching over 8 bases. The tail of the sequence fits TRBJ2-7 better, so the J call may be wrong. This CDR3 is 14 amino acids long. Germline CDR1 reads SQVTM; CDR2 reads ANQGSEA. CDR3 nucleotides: TGCAGCGCTGTGACCAGCGGGGGACGGGACGAGCAGTACTTC. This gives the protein CSAVTSGGRDEQYF.

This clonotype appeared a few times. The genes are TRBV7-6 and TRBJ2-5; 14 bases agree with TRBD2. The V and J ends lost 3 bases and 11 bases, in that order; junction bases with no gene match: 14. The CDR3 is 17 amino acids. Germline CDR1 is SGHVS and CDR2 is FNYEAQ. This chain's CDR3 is CASSFVPTSGGVNEQYF. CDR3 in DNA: TGTGCCAGCAGCTTCGTACCGACTAGCGGGGGGGTCAATGAGCAGTACTTC.

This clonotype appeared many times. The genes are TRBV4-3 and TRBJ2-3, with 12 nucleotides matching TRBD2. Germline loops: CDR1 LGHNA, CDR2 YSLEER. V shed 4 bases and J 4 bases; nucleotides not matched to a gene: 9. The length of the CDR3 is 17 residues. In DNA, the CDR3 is TGCGCCAGCAGCCGTGCATCTAGCGGGGGGGCCCCAGATACGCAGTATTTT. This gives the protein CASSRASSGGAPDTQYF.

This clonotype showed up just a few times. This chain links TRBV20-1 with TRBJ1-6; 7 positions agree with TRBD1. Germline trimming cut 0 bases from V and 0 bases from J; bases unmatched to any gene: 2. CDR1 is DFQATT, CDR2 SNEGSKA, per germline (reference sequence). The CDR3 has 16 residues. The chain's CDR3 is CSARDGTDSYNSPLHF. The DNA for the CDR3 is TGCAGTGCTAGAGATGGGACAGACTCCTATAATTCACCCCTCCACTTT.